This T cell receptor beta chain was identified during a study of T cell responses to AZD1222 COVID-19 vaccine. Study conclusions and caveats: A rise in Spike-specific TCR breadth and depth followed two AZD1222 doses.

Repertoires were generated with immunoSEQ multiplex PCR, while TCRdb's copy carries only in-frame clones and drops some. Of about 140,000 clones listed, 85% to 95% are singletons. With regard to this clone: Its matching antigen is unknown.

V shed 5 bases and J shed 5 bases, with 18 bases lying between them. The CDR3 is 15 residues long. Germline assignment: CDR1 SEHNR and CDR2 FQNEAQ (reference sequence). The chain employs TRBV7-9 and TRBJ2-5; tentative D call: TRBD2 (5 bases). This TCR was recovered from an adult in good health. The sequences come from peripheral blood, collected on day 0 of AZD1222 vaccination. The CDR3 DNA reads as TGTGCCAGCAGCCAGGAGCGGCCAGGCACGGAGACCCAGTACTTC. Translation: CASSQERPGTETQYF.